A single sample is the source of the 9 T cell receptor beta chains below, sequenced in a study of Graves' ophthalmopathy and Graves' hyperthyroidism. Scientists amplified the TCR beta CDR3 regions from RNA transcripts. HTBI primers primed a first-round RT-PCR, and a second-round multiplex PCR followed. MiXCR was run by TCRdb on the multiplex PCR reads, yielding one entry per CDR3 protein. The sample yields over a million distinct CDR3 sequences, roughly 35% seen once. The sequenced material came from peripheral blood or thyroid tissue (not recorded which). These receptors originate from an adult man with Graves' hyperthyroidism.

This clonotype was detected ten times or more. The chain carries TRBV5-1 and TRBJ2-7; either TRBD1 or TRBD2 may fit D (6 bases each). The germline gives CDR1 SGHRS, CDR2 YFSETQ. The V end was cut by 0 bases, the J end by 2 bases, with 12 bases between. This CDR3 comprises 15 residues. The CDR3 DNA follows: TGCGCCAGCAGCTTGGCGGGGGCAAAGACCTACGAGCAGTACTTC. Protein product: CASSLAGAKTYEQYF. The full variable domain, completed using reference TRBV5-1 and TRBJ2-7, is KAGVTQTPRYLIKTRGQQVTLSCSPISGHRSVSWYQQTPGQGLQFLFEYFSETQRNKGNFPGRFSGRQFSNSRSEMNVSTLELGDSALYLCASSLAGAKTYEQYFGPGTRLTVT.

The rearrangement joins TRBV7-9 to TRBJ2-2, with a weak D call TRBD1 (5 bases). V lost 3 bases to trimming and J lost 10 bases, with 12 bases between them. This CDR3 is built from 13 residues. Germline lookup yields CDR1 SEHNR and CDR2 FQNEAQ (reference sequence). The CDR3 loop reads CASSLVAGKELFF. CDR3 nucleotide sequence: TGTGCCAGCAGCTTGGTGGCAGGGAAGGAGCTGTTTTTT.

This clonotype appeared many times. The J gene is TRBJ1-1, the V gene TRBV7-3; tentatively, D is TRBD1 (5 bases). The CDR3 length is 13 residues. V was shortened by 3 bases and J by 5 bases, with 10 bases between the two germline ends. The germline V gene encodes CDR1 SGHTA and CDR2 FQGTGA. The CDR3, as DNA: TGTGCCAGCAGCTTGGGACGGGAGACTGAAGCTTTCTTT. Its translation is CASSLGRETEAFF.

This clonotype was observed a few times. The chain links TRBV15 to TRBJ2-1; 11 positions match TRBD2. Trimming removed 1 base from V and 10 bases from J; junction bases left unmatched: 6. The CDR3 covers 15 residues. The germline V gene has CDR1 LNHNV and CDR2 YYDKDF (reference sequence). Here the CDR3 reads CATSRVSGRAAEQFF. The CDR3 nucleotides read TGTGCCACCAGCAGAGTTAGCGGGAGGGCCGCGGAGCAGTTCTTC.

The chain employs TRBV10-3 and TRBJ2-7; TRBD1 matches 7 bases. The junction had 2 bases not matched to a gene; V was cut back by 4 bases and J by 5 bases. The V gene's germline CDR1 is ENHRY and CDR2 SYGVKD. CDR3 length: 12 residues. In DNA form, the CDR3 reads TGTGCCATCAGTGGACAGGGTCACGAGCAGTACTTC. Amino acid sequence: CAISGQGHEQYF.

This chain uses TRBV5-1 with TRBJ2-7; tentatively, D is TRBD2 (5 bases). The CDR3 loop spans 15 amino acids. Per the germline V gene, CDR1 is SGHRS and CDR2 is YFSETQ. V lost 2 bases to trimming and J lost 3 bases, with 15 bases between them. CDR3 protein: CASSLRPGTSYEQYF. CDR3 nucleotide sequence: TGCGCCAGCAGCTTACGCCCGGGAACTAGCTACGAGCAGTACTTC. The full variable domain, rest sourced from reference TRBV5-1 and TRBJ2-7, is KAGVTQTPRYLIKTRGQQVTLSCSPISGHRSVSWYQQTPGQGLQFLFEYFSETQRNKGNFPGRFSGRQFSNSRSEMNVSTLELGDSALYLCASSLRPGTSYEQYFGPGTRLTVT.

With respect to this clonotype: At one end the junction does not follow the germline gene, possibly because of a read error. The V call is TRBV20-1, the J call TRBJ2-5; tentatively, D is TRBD2 (6 bases). Germline CDR1 is DFQATT and CDR2 is SNEGSKA (reference sequence). The CDR3 spans 10 residues. The CDR3 coding sequence is TGCAGCGCTACGGAGGGGACCCAGTACTTC. This sequence encodes CSATEGTQYF.

The gene calls are TRBV12-3 or TRBV12-4 and TRBJ2-7; 9 positions match TRBD1. Trimming took 6 bases from V and 1 from J; bases not matched to a gene: 7. The CDR3 contains 15 residues. This CDR3 reads CASSPRQGGSYEQYF. CDR3 in DNA: TGTGCCAGCAGCCCTCGACAGGGGGGTTCCTACGAGCAGTACTTC.

This clonotype appeared once. This chain uses TRBV7-8 with TRBJ1-6; no clear D. The CDR3 loop spans 16 amino acids. V lost 8 bases and J lost 0, with 14 bases in between. From germline, CDR1 is SGHVS and CDR2 FQNEAQ. CDR3 residues: CASLLYGSSYNSPLHF. The CDR3, as DNA: TGTGCCAGCTTGCTCTACGGGAGCTCCTATAATTCACCCCTCCACTTT. Supplemented by reference TRBV7-8 and TRBJ1-6, the full variable domain reads GAGVSQSPRYKVAKRGQDVALRCDPISGHVSLFWYQQALGQGPEFLTYFQNEAQLDKSGLPSDRFFAERPEGSVSTLKIQRTQQEDSAVYLCASLLYGSSYNSPLHFGNGTRLTVT.